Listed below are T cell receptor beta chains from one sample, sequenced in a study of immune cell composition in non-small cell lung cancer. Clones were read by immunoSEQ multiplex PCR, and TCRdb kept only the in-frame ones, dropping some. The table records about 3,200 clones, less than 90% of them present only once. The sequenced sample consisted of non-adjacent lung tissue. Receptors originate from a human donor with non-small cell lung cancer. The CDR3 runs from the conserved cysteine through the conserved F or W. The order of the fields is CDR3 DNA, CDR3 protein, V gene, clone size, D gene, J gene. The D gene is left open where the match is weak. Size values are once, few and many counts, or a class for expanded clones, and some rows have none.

CDR3 DNA: TGTGCCAGCAGCTTGGACTCGAACACCGGGGAGCTGTTTTTT; CDR3 protein: CASSLDSNTGELFF; V gene: TRBV7-6; clone size: once; D gene: -; J gene: TRBJ2-2
CDR3 DNA: TGTGCCAGCAGCGTAGGGTCACAGGGCCCCGAACTTAATGAAAAACTGTTTTTT; CDR3 protein: CASSVGSQGPELNEKLFF; V gene: TRBV9; clone size: -; D gene: -; J gene: TRBJ1-4
CDR3 DNA: TGTGCCAGCAGCTTAACGTCAGGGGTTGAGCAGTTCTTC; CDR3 protein: CASSLTSGVEQFF; V gene: TRBV7-3; clone size: -; D gene: -; J gene: TRBJ2-1
CDR3 DNA: TGTGCCAGCAGTTTATTGGTGGGTAGCGGGAAAGGAGAGACCCAGTACTTC; CDR3 protein: CASSLLVGSGKGETQYF; V gene: TRBV28; clone size: -; D gene: TRBD2; J gene: TRBJ2-5
CDR3 DNA: TGTGCCAGTAGCCACATCGACAGAGTTACCAATGAGCAGTTCTTC; CDR3 protein: CASSHIDRVTNEQFF; V gene: TRBV19; clone size: -; D gene: -; J gene: TRBJ2-1
CDR3 DNA: TGTGCCAGCACGGTTTCGGGACTAGCGGGAGACTTGTCAGATACGCAGTATTTT; CDR3 protein: CASTVSGLAGDLSDTQYF; V gene: TRBV28; clone size: -; D gene: TRBD2; J gene: TRBJ2-3
CDR3 DNA: TGCGCCAGCAGGCAGGACCGGGACACACAAGCTTTCTTT; CDR3 protein: CASRQDRDTQAFF; V gene: TRBV5-1; clone size: few; D gene: -; J gene: TRBJ1-1
CDR3 DNA: TGTGCCAGCAGTTACTCGATTAAGGGGAGGGAGACCCAGTACTTC; CDR3 protein: CASSYSIKGRETQYF; V gene: TRBV6-5; clone size: few; D gene: -; J gene: TRBJ2-5
CDR3 DNA: TGCGCCAGCAGTTATAGGACAGGGAGGGTCTCCTACGAGCAGTACTTC; CDR3 protein: CASSYRTGRVSYEQYF; V gene: TRBV5-1; clone size: once; D gene: -; J gene: TRBJ2-7
CDR3 DNA: TGTGCCAGCAGCCGCGCGGGACAGAACAGAATGAACACTGAAGCTTTCTTT; CDR3 protein: CASSRAGQNRMNTEAFF; V gene: TRBV5-4; clone size: -; D gene: TRBD1; J gene: TRBJ1-1
CDR3 DNA: TGTGCCAGCAGTGAAGCGAGACAGGGGTCTGGCTACACCTTC; CDR3 protein: CASSEARQGSGYTF; V gene: TRBV2; clone size: once; D gene: TRBD1; J gene: TRBJ1-2
CDR3 DNA: TGCGCCAGCAGGTCCCTACAGGCAACTAATGAAAAACTGTTTTTT; CDR3 protein: CASRSLQATNEKLFF; V gene: TRBV4-1; clone size: -; D gene: -; J gene: TRBJ1-4
CDR3 DNA: TGCGCCAGCAGCTTGAAGGGCAGCGGGAACACTGAAGCTTTCTTT; CDR3 protein: CASSLKGSGNTEAFF; V gene: TRBV5-1; clone size: -; D gene: -; J gene: TRBJ1-1
CDR3 DNA: TGTGCCAGCAGCGGTGGGGAGAATTCCTACGAGCAGTACTTC; CDR3 protein: CASSGGENSYEQYF; V gene: TRBV9; clone size: -; D gene: -; J gene: TRBJ2-7
CDR3 DNA: TGTGCCAGCAGCCCTGGACAGGGTGTCAATCAGCCCCAGCATTTT; CDR3 protein: CASSPGQGVNQPQHF; V gene: TRBV5-4; clone size: -; D gene: TRBD1; J gene: TRBJ1-5
CDR3 DNA: TGTGCCAGCAGCTTAGAAGAGGAGGCGAAACGGGAGAAGCCCGGGAATGAGCAGTTCTTC; CDR3 protein: CASSLEEEAKREKPGNEQFF; V gene: TRBV7-6; clone size: -; D gene: -; J gene: TRBJ2-1
CDR3 DNA: TGTGCCAGCAGCGTTGCCGAAGGGGCGGGAAACACCATATATTTT; CDR3 protein: CASSVAEGAGNTIYF; V gene: TRBV9; clone size: once; D gene: -; J gene: TRBJ1-3
CDR3 DNA: TGTGCCAGCAGTTACTCGGGACAGGGCAATGAGCAGTTCTTC; CDR3 protein: CASSYSGQGNEQFF; V gene: TRBV6-5; clone size: once; D gene: TRBD1; J gene: TRBJ2-1
CDR3 DNA: TGTGCCAGTTCTTCACAGGGGGCAACAGATACGCAGTATTTT; CDR3 protein: CASSSQGATDTQYF; V gene: TRBV2; clone size: -; D gene: TRBD1; J gene: TRBJ2-3
CDR3 DNA: TGTGCCAGCTCTCCTGGGGCCTCGAGGTACTATGGCTACACCTTC; CDR3 protein: CASSPGASRYYGYTF; V gene: TRBV18; clone size: -; D gene: -; J gene: TRBJ1-2
CDR3 DNA: TGTGCCAGTAGTATAGCGGGGGGCACAGATACGCAGTATTTT; CDR3 protein: CASSIAGGTDTQYF; V gene: TRBV19; clone size: -; D gene: -; J gene: TRBJ2-3
CDR3 DNA: TGTGCCAGCAGCTTAGATCAAGGCGGGAGTGCTTCCTACAATGAGCAGTTCTTC; CDR3 protein: CASSLDQGGSASYNEQFF; V gene: TRBV11-3; clone size: -; D gene: TRBD2; J gene: TRBJ2-1
CDR3 DNA: TGTGCCAGCAGCTGGATTACGGGGGACACCGGGGAGCTGTTTTTT; CDR3 protein: CASSWITGDTGELFF; V gene: TRBV11-2; clone size: -; D gene: -; J gene: TRBJ2-2
CDR3 DNA: TGTGCCAGCAGTGAAGTGGGGGGTAGCAATCAGCCCCAGCATTTT; CDR3 protein: CASSEVGGSNQPQHF; V gene: TRBV2; clone size: once; D gene: -; J gene: TRBJ1-5
CDR3 DNA: TGTGCCAGCAGCTCTTCCGGGACAGGGAATGAAAAACTGTTTTTT; CDR3 protein: CASSSSGTGNEKLFF; V gene: TRBV7-9; clone size: -; D gene: TRBD1; J gene: TRBJ1-4
CDR3 DNA: TGTGCCATCAGTGAGGACAGGGAGATTTACGAGCAGTACTTC; CDR3 protein: CAISEDREIYEQYF; V gene: TRBV10-3; clone size: -; D gene: TRBD1; J gene: TRBJ2-7
CDR3 DNA: TGTGCCAGTAGTATGACTAGCGGTGCGTACAATGAGCAGTTCTTC; CDR3 protein: CASSMTSGAYNEQFF; V gene: TRBV19; clone size: -; D gene: TRBD2; J gene: TRBJ2-1
CDR3 DNA: TGTGCCAGCAGCCCGTGGGACAGAACTAGCAATCAGCCCCAGCATTTT; CDR3 protein: CASSPWDRTSNQPQHF; V gene: TRBV5-5; clone size: -; D gene: TRBD1; J gene: TRBJ1-5
CDR3 DNA: TGTGCCAGCAGCTTAACAACCGGGGAGCTGTTTTTT; CDR3 protein: CASSLTTGELFF; V gene: TRBV5-4; clone size: -; D gene: -; J gene: TRBJ2-2
CDR3 DNA: TGTGCCAGCAGCGGACCGGGACTAGCGCACGAGCAGTTCTTC; CDR3 protein: CASSGPGLAHEQFF; V gene: TRBV11-2; clone size: -; D gene: TRBD2; J gene: TRBJ2-1
CDR3 DNA: TGTGCTAGTGGCCGCGAAACAGGGCAGTTATATGGCTTGGCCTTC; CDR3 protein: CASGRETGQLYGLAF; V gene: TRBV12-5; clone size: -; D gene: -; J gene: TRBJ1-2
CDR3 DNA: TGCGCCAGCAGCCAGTGGACTAGCGGGAGCACAGATACGCAGTATTTT; CDR3 protein: CASSQWTSGSTDTQYF; V gene: TRBV4-1; clone size: -; D gene: TRBD2; J gene: TRBJ2-3
CDR3 DNA: TGTGCCAGTAGTGGTAGTCCCGGGGACACTGAAGCTTTCTTT; CDR3 protein: CASSGSPGDTEAFF; V gene: TRBV19; clone size: -; D gene: -; J gene: TRBJ1-1
CDR3 DNA: TGCAGCGTTTCCGGGACAGGGAACACCGGGGAGCTGTTTTTT; CDR3 protein: CSVSGTGNTGELFF; V gene: TRBV29-1; clone size: -; D gene: TRBD1; J gene: TRBJ2-2
CDR3 DNA: TGTGCCAGCAGCGGAGGGAGGGCTAATGAAAAACTGTTTTTT; CDR3 protein: CASSGGRANEKLFF; V gene: TRBV7-2; clone size: -; D gene: -; J gene: TRBJ1-4
CDR3 DNA: TGTGCCAGCAGCTTGGCCTCGGGGACTAACTATGGCTACACCTTC; CDR3 protein: CASSLASGTNYGYTF; V gene: TRBV5-4; clone size: -; D gene: -; J gene: TRBJ1-2
CDR3 DNA: TGTGCCAGCAGTTACTTCCGGGGTGGTGGAAACACCATATATTTT; CDR3 protein: CASSYFRGGGNTIYF; V gene: TRBV6-6; clone size: -; D gene: -; J gene: TRBJ1-3
CDR3 DNA: TGTGCCAGCAGTTCCGACATGGCGCAGTATTTT; CDR3 protein: CASSSDMAQYF; V gene: TRBV6-8; clone size: -; D gene: -; J gene: TRBJ2-3
CDR3 DNA: TGTGCCAGTAGCCGAGACAGGGTCGACAATCAGCCCCAGCATTTT; CDR3 protein: CASSRDRVDNQPQHF; V gene: TRBV19; clone size: -; D gene: TRBD1; J gene: TRBJ1-5
CDR3 DNA: TGTGCCAGCAGGTCAAGACAGGAGGCTACTGAAGCTTTCTTT; CDR3 protein: CASRSRQEATEAFF; V gene: TRBV2; clone size: -; D gene: -; J gene: TRBJ1-1
CDR3 DNA: TGTGCCAGCAGTTCCTCAGGGGGGTATGGCTACACCTTC; CDR3 protein: CASSSSGGYGYTF; V gene: TRBV28; clone size: -; D gene: TRBD1; J gene: TRBJ1-2
CDR3 DNA: TGTGCCAGCAGCCTAGGCGGGGGCGGCACCGGGGAGCTGTTTTTT; CDR3 protein: CASSLGGGGTGELFF; V gene: TRBV11-2; clone size: once; D gene: -; J gene: TRBJ2-2
CDR3 DNA: TGCGCCAGCAGCACGGGACAGGGCGCCTACGAGCAGTACTTC; CDR3 protein: CASSTGQGAYEQYF; V gene: TRBV5-1; clone size: -; D gene: TRBD1; J gene: TRBJ2-7
CDR3 DNA: TGTGCCAGCAGTTCCGCGGGACAGGGGATCACTGAAGCTTTCTTT; CDR3 protein: CASSSAGQGITEAFF; V gene: TRBV28; clone size: -; D gene: TRBD1; J gene: TRBJ1-1
CDR3 DNA: TGTGCCAGTAGTTTAAGCTCCGGACAATATAGCAATCAGCCCCAGCATTTT; CDR3 protein: CASSLSSGQYSNQPQHF; V gene: TRBV19; clone size: -; D gene: -; J gene: TRBJ1-5
CDR3 DNA: TGTGCCAGCAGTACGCAGACAGCCTTCTATGGCTACACCTTC; CDR3 protein: CASSTQTAFYGYTF; V gene: TRBV28; clone size: -; D gene: -; J gene: TRBJ1-2
CDR3 DNA: TGTGCCAGCAGATCCGCCGGGACTGATGAAAAACTGTTTTTT; CDR3 protein: CASRSAGTDEKLFF; V gene: TRBV6-1; clone size: -; D gene: -; J gene: TRBJ1-4
CDR3 DNA: TGCGCCAGCAGCCAGCCAGCGGGAGGGAGCACAGATACGCAGTATTTT; CDR3 protein: CASSQPAGGSTDTQYF; V gene: TRBV5-1; clone size: -; D gene: TRBD2; J gene: TRBJ2-3